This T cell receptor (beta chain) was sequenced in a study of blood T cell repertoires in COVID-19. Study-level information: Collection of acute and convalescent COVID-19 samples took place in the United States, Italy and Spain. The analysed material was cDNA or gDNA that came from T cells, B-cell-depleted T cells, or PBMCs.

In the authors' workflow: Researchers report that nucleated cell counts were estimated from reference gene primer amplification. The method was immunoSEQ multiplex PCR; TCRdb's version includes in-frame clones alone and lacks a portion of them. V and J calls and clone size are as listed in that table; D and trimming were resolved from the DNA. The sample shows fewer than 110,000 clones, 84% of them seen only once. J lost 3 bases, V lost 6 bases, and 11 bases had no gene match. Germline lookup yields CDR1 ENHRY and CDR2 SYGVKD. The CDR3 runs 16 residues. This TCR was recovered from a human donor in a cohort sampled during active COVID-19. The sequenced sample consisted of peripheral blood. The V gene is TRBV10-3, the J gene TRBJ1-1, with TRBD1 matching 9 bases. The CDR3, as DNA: TGTGCCATCAGGGAAACACAGGGGGCTCGGCACACTGAAGCTTTCTTT. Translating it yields CAIRETQGARHTEAFF.